The sequence of this T cell receptor beta chain was determined in a study of regulatory T cells in long-lasting Graves disease. The time point denotes: newly diagnosed GD, antithyroid drugs for less than 3 months. Following extraction of RNA from PBMCs, that RNA was used to make the TCR library. The V end was cut by 1 base, the J end by 0 bases, with 10 bases between. The CDR3 is made up of 15 amino acids. From germline, CDR1 is MGHDK and CDR2 SYGVNS. HTBI primers from iRepertoire and Arm-PCR of CDR3 regions yielded the TCR beta libraries. Each CDR3 protein is one row after TCRdb ran MiXCR on the multiplex PCR reads. The data hold roughly 400,000 distinct CDR3 sequences, with over 15% observed a single time. These data are also associated with another study on T cells in Graves' hyperthyroidism and ophthalmopathy.

The source was peripheral blood mononuclear cells (PBMCs), collected at new diagnosis, from a patient treated with antithyroid drugs. The chain combines TRBV25-1 with TRBJ2-7; unclear D gene. This clonotype originated in a woman aged 18-29 years with Graves disease. Here the CDR3 DNA reads TGTGCCAGCAGTGAATCAGGCCAGAGCTCCTACGAGCAGTACTTC. Protein product: CASSESGQSSYEQYF.